This TCR beta chain emerged from a study of T cell responses to AZD1222 COVID-19 vaccine. Turning to the study itself: Second-dose schedules of about 4 or about 12 weeks were combined. Findings and limits, study-wide: Close to half of all spike-specific TCRs reportedly target regions of the variants that are unmutated. The peak T cell response came first, and repertoires were sampled only after it. Possibly, clonal diversity was underestimated; donors were largely white British and included more females.

CDR3 length: 11 residues. Germline-derived CDR1 and CDR2 are MDHEN and SYDVKM. Deletions cut 6 bases from V and 8 bases from J, with 8 bases between. Here immunoSEQ multiplex PCR was the method, and the copy in TCRdb shows in-frame clones only, minus some. The table lists some 110,000 clones, approximately 88% of them singletons. Points on this clone: Its antigen is as yet unknown.

This clonotype was obtained from an adult in good health. The chain links TRBV28 to TRBJ2-1; the D is unclear. The starting material was peripheral blood, obtained on day 0 of AZD1222 vaccination. CDR3 protein: CASRDGHEQFF. CDR3 DNA: TGTGCCAGCAGGGATGGGCATGAGCAGTTCTTC.